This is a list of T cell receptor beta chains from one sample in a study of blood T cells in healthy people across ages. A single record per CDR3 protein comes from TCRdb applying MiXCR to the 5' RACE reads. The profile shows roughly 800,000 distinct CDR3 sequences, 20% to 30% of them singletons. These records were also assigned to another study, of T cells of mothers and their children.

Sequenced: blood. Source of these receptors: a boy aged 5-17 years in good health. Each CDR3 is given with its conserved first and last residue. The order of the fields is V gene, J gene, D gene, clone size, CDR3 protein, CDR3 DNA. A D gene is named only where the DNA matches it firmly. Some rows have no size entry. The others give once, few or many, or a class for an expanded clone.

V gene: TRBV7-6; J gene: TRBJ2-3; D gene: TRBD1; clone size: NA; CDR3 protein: CASSVTQGAGTDTQYF; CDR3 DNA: TGTGCCAGCAGCGTAACCCAGGGGGCGGGCACAGATACGCAGTATTTT
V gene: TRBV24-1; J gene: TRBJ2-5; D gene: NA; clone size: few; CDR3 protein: CATSDPSQGVEETQYF; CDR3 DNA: TGTGCCACCAGTGACCCCTCCCAGGGAGTGGAGGAGACCCAGTACTTC
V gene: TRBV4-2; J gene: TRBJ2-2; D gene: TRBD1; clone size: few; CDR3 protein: CASSQGDRGHTGELFF; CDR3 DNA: TGTGCCAGCAGCCAAGGGGACAGGGGGCACACCGGGGAGCTGTTTTTT
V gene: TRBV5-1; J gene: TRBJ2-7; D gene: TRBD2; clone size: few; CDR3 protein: CASMRAGGPYEQYF; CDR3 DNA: TGCGCCAGCATGCGAGCGGGGGGGCCCTACGAGCAGTACTTC
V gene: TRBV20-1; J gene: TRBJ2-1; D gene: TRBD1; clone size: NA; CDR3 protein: CSASQGDSSYNEQFF; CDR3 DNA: TGCAGTGCTAGTCAGGGGGATAGCTCCTACAATGAGCAGTTCTTC
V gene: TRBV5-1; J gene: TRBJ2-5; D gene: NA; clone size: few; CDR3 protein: CASSLMDSQETQYF; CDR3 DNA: TGCGCCAGCAGCTTGATGGACAGCCAAGAGACCCAGTACTTC
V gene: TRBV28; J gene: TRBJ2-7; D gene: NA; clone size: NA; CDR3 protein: CASRVKTYLPYF; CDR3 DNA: TGTGCCAGCAGGGTCAAGACGTATTTGCCGTACTTC
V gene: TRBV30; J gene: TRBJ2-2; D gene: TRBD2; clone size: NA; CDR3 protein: CAWRSGRFSGELFF; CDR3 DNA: TGTGCCTGGAGGAGCGGGAGGTTTTCCGGGGAGCTGTTTTTT
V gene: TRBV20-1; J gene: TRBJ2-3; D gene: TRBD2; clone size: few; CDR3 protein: CSAGVGRGEDTQYF; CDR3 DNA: TGCAGTGCAGGCGTGGGGCGGGGGGAGGATACGCAGTATTTT
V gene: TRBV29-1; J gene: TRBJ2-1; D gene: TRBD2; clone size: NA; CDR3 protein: CSVASGVYNEQFF; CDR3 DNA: TGCAGCGTTGCGAGCGGGGTCTACAATGAGCAGTTCTTC
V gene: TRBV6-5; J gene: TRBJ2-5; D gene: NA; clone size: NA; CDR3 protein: CASRAGRVETQYF; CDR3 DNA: TGTGCCTCCCGGGCAGGGCGGGTAGAGACCCAGTACTTC
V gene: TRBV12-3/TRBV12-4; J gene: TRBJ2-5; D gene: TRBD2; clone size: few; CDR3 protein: CASSWGSGGLQETQYF; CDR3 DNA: TGTGCCAGCAGTTGGGGCAGCGGGGGCCTCCAAGAGACCCAGTACTTC
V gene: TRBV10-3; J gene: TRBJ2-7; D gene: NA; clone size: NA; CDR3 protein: CATMTGTYEQYF; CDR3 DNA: TGTGCCACCATGACGGGTACCTACGAGCAGTACTTC
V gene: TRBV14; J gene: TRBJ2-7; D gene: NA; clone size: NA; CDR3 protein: CASSQVNYEQYF; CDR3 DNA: TGTGCCAGCAGCCAAGTTAACTACGAGCAGTACTTC
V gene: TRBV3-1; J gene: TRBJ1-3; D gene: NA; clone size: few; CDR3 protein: CASSQEGQIPGNTIYF; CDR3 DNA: TGTGCCAGCAGCCAAGAAGGCCAGATACCTGGAAACACCATATATTTT
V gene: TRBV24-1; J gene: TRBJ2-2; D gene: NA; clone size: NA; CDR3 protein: CATSDTSGPNTGELFF; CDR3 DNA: TGTGCCACCAGTGATACGTCGGGTCCGAACACCGGGGAGCTGTTTTTT
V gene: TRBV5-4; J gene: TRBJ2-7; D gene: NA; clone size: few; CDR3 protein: CASSYWGGEQYF; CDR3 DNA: TGTGCCAGCAGCTATTGGGGCGGCGAGCAGTACTTC
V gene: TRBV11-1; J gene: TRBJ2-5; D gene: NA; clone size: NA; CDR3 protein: CAGSLRPFGQETQYF; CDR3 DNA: TGTGCCGGCAGCTTAAGACCTTTTGGGCAAGAGACCCAGTACTTC
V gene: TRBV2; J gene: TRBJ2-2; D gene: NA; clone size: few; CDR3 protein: CASSGGAGGELFF; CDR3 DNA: TGTGCCAGCAGCGGGGGCGCGGGCGGGGAGCTGTTTTTT
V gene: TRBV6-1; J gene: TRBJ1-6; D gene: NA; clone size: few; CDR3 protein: CATLWGPNSPLHF; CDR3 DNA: TGTGCCACCCTGTGGGGCCCGAATTCACCCCTCCACTTT
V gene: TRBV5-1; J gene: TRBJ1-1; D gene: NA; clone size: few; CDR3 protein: CASSSRLTGLGTEAFF; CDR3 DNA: TGCGCCAGCAGCTCGCGACTAACAGGGTTGGGCACTGAAGCTTTCTTT
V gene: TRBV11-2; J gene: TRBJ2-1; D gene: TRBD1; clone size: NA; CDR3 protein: CASSFSLYTGTGGHNEQFF; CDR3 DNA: TGTGCCAGCAGCTTTAGTCTCTACACCGGGACAGGGGGCCACAATGAGCAGTTCTTC
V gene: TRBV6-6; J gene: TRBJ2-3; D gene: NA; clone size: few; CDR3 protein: CASSYSSRGLGDAQYF; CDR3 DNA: TGTGCCAGCAGTTACTCATCCAGGGGCCTGGGAGATGCGCAGTATTTT
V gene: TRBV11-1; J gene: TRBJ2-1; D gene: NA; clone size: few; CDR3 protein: CASSPKGGQSSYNEQFF; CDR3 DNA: TGTGCCAGCAGTCCCAAGGGGGGACAGAGCTCCTACAATGAGCAGTTCTTC
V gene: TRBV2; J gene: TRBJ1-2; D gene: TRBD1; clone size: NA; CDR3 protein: CASSDPGTARYGYTF; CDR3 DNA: TGTGCCAGCAGTGACCCCGGGACAGCCCGTTATGGCTACACCTTC
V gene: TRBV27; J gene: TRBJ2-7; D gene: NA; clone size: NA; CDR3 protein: CASSLFQGFYEQYF; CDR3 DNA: TGTGCCAGCAGTTTATTCCAGGGATTCTACGAGCAGTACTTC
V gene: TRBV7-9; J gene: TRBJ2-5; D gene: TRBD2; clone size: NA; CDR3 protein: CASSPHSGGAGETQYF; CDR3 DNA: TGTGCCAGCAGCCCACATAGCGGGGGGGCAGGAGAGACCCAGTACTTC
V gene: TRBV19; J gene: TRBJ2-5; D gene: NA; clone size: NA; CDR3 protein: CASSNSGIFQETQYF; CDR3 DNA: TGTGCCAGTAGTAATAGCGGAATCTTCCAAGAGACCCAGTACTTC
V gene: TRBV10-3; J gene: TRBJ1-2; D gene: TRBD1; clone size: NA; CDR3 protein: CAISESDSTGGNGYTF; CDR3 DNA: TGTGCCATCAGTGAGTCGGATAGTACAGGGGGCAACGGCTACACCTTC
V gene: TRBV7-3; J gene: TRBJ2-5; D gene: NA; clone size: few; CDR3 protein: CASSYSMGKTQYF; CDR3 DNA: TGTGCCAGCAGCTATTCCATGGGAAAGACCCAGTACTTC
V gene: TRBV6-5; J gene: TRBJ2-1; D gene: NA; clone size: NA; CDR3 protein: CASSSNPGGGLDEQFF; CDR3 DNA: TGTGCCAGCAGTTCCAACCCAGGGGGGGGCCTCGATGAGCAGTTCTTC
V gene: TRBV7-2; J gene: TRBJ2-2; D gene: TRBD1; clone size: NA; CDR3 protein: CASSPDRATGELFF; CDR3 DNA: TGTGCCAGCAGCCCGGACAGGGCGACCGGGGAGCTGTTTTTT
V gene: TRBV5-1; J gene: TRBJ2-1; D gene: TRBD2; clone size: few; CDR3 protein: CASSLGTSGVMGDEQFF; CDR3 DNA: TGCGCCAGCAGCTTGGGGACTAGCGGGGTGATGGGCGATGAGCAGTTCTTC
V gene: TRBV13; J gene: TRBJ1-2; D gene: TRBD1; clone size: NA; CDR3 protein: CASSLGDRGPYGYTF; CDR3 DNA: TGTGCCAGCAGCTTAGGGGACAGGGGACCCTATGGCTACACCTTC
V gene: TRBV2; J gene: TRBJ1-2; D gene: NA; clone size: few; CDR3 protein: CASTPWGLGYTF; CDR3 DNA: TGTGCCAGCACCCCCTGGGGCCTAGGCTACACCTTC
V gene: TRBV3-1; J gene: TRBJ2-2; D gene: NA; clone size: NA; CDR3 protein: CASSLSTPGIGELFF; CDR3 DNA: TGTGCCAGCAGCCTTTCAACCCCTGGAATTGGGGAGCTGTTTTTT
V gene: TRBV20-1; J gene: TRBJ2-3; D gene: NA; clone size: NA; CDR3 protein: CSASRGSLDATDTQYF; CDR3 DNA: TGCAGTGCTTCAAGGGGATCCCTAGACGCAACAGATACGCAGTATTTT
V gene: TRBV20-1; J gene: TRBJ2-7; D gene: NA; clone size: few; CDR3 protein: CSASKDDSSYEQYF; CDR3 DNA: TGCAGTGCTAGTAAGGATGATAGCTCCTACGAGCAGTACTTC
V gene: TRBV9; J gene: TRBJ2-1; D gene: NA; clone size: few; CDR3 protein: CASSVDDSRDEQFF; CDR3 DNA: TGTGCCAGCAGCGTAGATGACTCTAGGGATGAGCAGTTCTTC
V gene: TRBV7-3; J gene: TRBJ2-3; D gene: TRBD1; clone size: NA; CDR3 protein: CASSSGQGASTDTQYF; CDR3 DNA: TGTGCCAGCAGCTCCGGACAGGGGGCTAGCACAGATACGCAGTATTTT
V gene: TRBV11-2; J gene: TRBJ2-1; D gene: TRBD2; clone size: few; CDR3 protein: CASSLTGLVTNEQFF; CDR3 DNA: TGTGCCAGCAGCCTCACGGGACTAGTAACCAATGAGCAGTTCTTC
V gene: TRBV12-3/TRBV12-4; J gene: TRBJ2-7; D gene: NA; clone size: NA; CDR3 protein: CASSLGQVADEQYF; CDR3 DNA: TGTGCCAGCAGTTTAGGGCAGGTCGCCGACGAGCAGTACTTC
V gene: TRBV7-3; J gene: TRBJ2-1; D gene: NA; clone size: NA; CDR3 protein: CASSSLVGNEQFF; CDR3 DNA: TGTGCCAGCAGCTCCCTAGTTGGCAATGAGCAGTTCTTC
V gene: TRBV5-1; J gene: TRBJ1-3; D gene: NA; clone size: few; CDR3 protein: CASSLGGSASGNTIYF; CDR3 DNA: TGCGCCAGCAGCTTGGGAGGGTCCGCCTCTGGAAACACCATATATTTT
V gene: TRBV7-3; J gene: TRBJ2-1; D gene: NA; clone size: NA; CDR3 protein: CASSPMAGAPYNEQFF; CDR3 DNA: TGTGCCAGCAGCCCGATGGCGGGGGCCCCCTACAATGAGCAGTTCTTC
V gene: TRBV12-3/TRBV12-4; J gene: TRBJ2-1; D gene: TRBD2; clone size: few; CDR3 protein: CASSLRRLARYNEQFF; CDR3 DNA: TGTGCCAGCAGTTTAAGGCGACTAGCCCGATACAATGAGCAGTTCTTC
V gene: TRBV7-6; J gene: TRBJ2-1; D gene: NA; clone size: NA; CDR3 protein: CASSLSQGYNEQFF; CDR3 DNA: TGTGCCAGCAGCTTAAGCCAGGGGTACAATGAGCAGTTCTTC
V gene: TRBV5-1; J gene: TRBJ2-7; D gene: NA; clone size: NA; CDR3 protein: CASAITGRGNSEQYF; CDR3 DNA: TGCGCCAGCGCCATCACAGGGCGCGGGAATTCCGAGCAGTACTTC
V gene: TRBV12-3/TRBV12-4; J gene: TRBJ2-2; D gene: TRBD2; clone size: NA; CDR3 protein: CASSGGTSSTGELFF; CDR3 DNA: TGTGCCAGCAGTGGGGGGACTAGCTCCACCGGGGAGCTGTTTTTT
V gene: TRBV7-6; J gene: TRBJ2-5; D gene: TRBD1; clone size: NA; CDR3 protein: CASSLEVSGGQEAQYF; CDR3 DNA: TGTGCCAGCAGCTTAGAGGTTTCAGGGGGCCAAGAGGCCCAGTACTTC
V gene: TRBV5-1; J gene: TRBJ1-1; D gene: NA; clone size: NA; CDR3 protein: CASRSTVNTEAFF; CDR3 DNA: TGCGCCAGCAGATCGACGGTGAACACTGAAGCTTTCTTT
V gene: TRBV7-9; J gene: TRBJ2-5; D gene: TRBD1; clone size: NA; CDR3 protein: CASSWGQTEGYF; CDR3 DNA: TGTGCCAGCAGCTGGGGACAGACCGAGGGATACTTC
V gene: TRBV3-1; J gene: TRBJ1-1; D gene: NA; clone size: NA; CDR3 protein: CASSQERVGNTEAFF; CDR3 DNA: TGTGCCAGCAGCCAAGAGAGGGTGGGGAACACTGAAGCTTTCTTT
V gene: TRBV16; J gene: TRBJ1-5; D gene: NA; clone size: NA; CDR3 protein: CASSQLQDNQPQHF; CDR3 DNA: TGTGCCAGCAGCCAACTACAGGACAATCAGCCCCAGCATTTT